This entry lists 32 T cell receptor beta chains sequenced from one sample in a study of beta chain features in type 1 diabetes (dated by TCRdb to the late 2010s). Broader findings and caveats from the paper: A moderate but significant shortening of TCRB CDR3 length was observed in type 1 diabetes patients in all four CD4+ subsets.

Library generation was performed with the immunoSEQ multiplex PCR assay. All of the isolated RNA was reverse transcribed with the High Capacity cDNA Reverse Transcription Kit, so expressed TCRB transcripts were sequenced. TCRdb took over this immuneACCESS table, retaining in-frame rearrangements with V and J assigned. Such tables are incomplete; in checked studies, under half of the missing clones stem from an unresolved V gene, and the remainder is unexplained. The sample table shows approximately 730,000 clones, and around an eighth are seen once. The ten largest clones add up to around 0.022% of the sample. Antigen specificity for these receptors is unknown. Sequenced sample: naive CD4+ T cells from blood. What the cell subset or site label conveys for this sample: true naive CD4+ T cells. Receptor source: a man between 18 and 35 years old with type 1 diabetes.

This clone has only a few counts. This chain links TRBV4-2 with TRBJ1-6; TRBD1 matches 8 bases. The CDR3 covers 16 residues. With V trimmed by 1 base and J by 7 bases, 6 bases remained unmatched. In germline, CDR1 is LGHNA, CDR2 YNFKEQ. This CDR3 is CASSQAGQGMNSPLHF. The DNA of the CDR3 is TGTGCCAGCAGCCAAGCTGGACAGGGAATGAATTCACCCCTCCACTTT.

About this clone: Other DNA variants within this sample encode the same CDR3. The V gene is TRBV9, the J gene TRBJ1-2, with a weak D call TRBD1 (6 bases). The CDR3 length is 14 residues. Germline CDR1 is SGDLS and CDR2 is YYNGEE. V lost 4 bases to trimming and J lost 2 bases, with 12 bases between them. The CDR3 region is CASSPQTGNYGYTF. Written as DNA, the CDR3 is TGTGCCAGCAGCCCTCAGACAGGAAACTATGGCTACACCTTC.

This clone was picked up a small number of times. This sample includes further DNA sequences coding for the same CDR3. In nucleotides, the CDR3 is TGTGCCAGCAGCCCGACAGGGGCAACTAATGAAAAACTGTTTTTT. As protein: CASSPTGATNEKLFF. This chain connects TRBV7-9 to TRBJ1-4; 8 bases match TRBD1. This CDR3 contains 15 residues. Germline CDR1 and CDR2: SEHNR and FQNEAQ (reference sequence). V lost 5 bases, J lost 0 bases, and 2 bases stayed unmatched. Full variable domain (remainder filled in from reference TRBV7-9 and TRBJ1-4): DTGVSQNPRHKITKRGQNVTFRCDPISEHNRLYWYRQTLGQGPEFLTYFQNEAQLEKSRLLSDRFSAERPKGSFSTLEIQRTEQGDSAMYLCASSPTGATNEKLFFGSGTQLSVL.

The V call is TRBV30, the J call TRBJ1-1; D ambiguous. Germline CDR1 reads GTSNPN; CDR2 reads SVGIG (reference sequence). The CDR3 spans 14 residues. Trimming removed 2 bases at V and 1 base at J, with 11 bases between. The CDR3 is CAWSPRTPNTEAFF. The CDR3 DNA reads as TGTGCCTGGAGTCCCCGGACCCCGAACACTGAAGCTTTCTTT.

The genes are TRBV5-1 and TRBJ1-4; D not certain. This CDR3 contains 13 residues. V lost 5 bases to trimming and J lost 8 bases, with 13 bases between them. Germline V lookup: CDR1 SGHRS, CDR2 YFSETQ. Here the CDR3 DNA reads TGCGCCAGCAGACTATCTAGGGAGGAAAAACTGTTTTTT. Translation: CASRLSREEKLFF. The entire variable domain, with the rest obtained from reference TRBV5-1 and TRBJ1-4, is as follows: KAGVTQTPRYLIKTRGQQVTLSCSPISGHRSVSWYQQTPGQGLQFLFEYFSETQRNKGNFPGRFSGRQFSNSRSEMNVSTLELGDSALYLCASRLSREEKLFFGSGTQLSVL.

This clone was seen only a few times. The chain employs TRBV9 and TRBJ1-6; D is unclear. V was pared by 0 bases and J by 5 bases, with 6 bases between. The V gene's germline CDR1 is SGDLS and CDR2 YYNGEE. The CDR3 consists of 14 residues. CDR3 region: CASSVAQHNSPLHF. CDR3 nucleotide sequence: TGTGCCAGCAGCGTAGCTCAGCATAATTCACCCCTCCACTTT.

This clone has only a few counts. The chain is built from TRBV2 and TRBJ1-1; D ambiguous. There are 13 residues in the CDR3. Trimming removed 4 bases at V and 0 bases at J, with 6 bases between. The germline gives CDR1 SNHLY, CDR2 FYNNEI. The CDR3 protein is CASSAQVNTEAFF. DNA of the CDR3: TGTGCCAGCAGTGCCCAGGTGAACACTGAAGCTTTCTTT. Full variable domain (rest looked up from reference TRBV2 and TRBJ1-1): EPEVTQTPSHQVTQMGQEVILRCVPISNHLYFYWYRQILGQKVEFLVSFYNNEISEKSEIFDDQFSVERPDGSNFTLKIRSTKLEDSAMYFCASSAQVNTEAFFGQGTRLTVV.

This clone occurred a few times. The V and J genes are TRBV19 and TRBJ2-1, with 9 bases identical to TRBD2. Germline V CDR1 and CDR2: LNHDA, SQIVND (reference sequence). The CDR3 is made up of 12 amino acids. With V trimmed by 6 bases and J by 6 bases, 0 bases remained unmatched. The CDR3, as DNA: TGTGCCAGTAGGGGACTAGCCAATGAGCAGTTCTTC. Translating it yields CASRGLANEQFF.

This clone was detected only a few times. This sequence joins TRBV28 and TRBJ2-3; 7 nucleotides line up with TRBD1. Germline V gives CDR1 MDHEN, CDR2 SYDVKM. After removal of 4 bases from V and 4 bases from J, the junction contained 5 bases not matched to a gene. CDR3 length: 14 amino acids. CDR3 loop: CASSSWTGPDTQYF. For the CDR3, the DNA is TGTGCCAGCAGTTCCTGGACAGGACCAGATACGCAGTATTTT.

The sample holds a few counts of this clone. V usage is TRBV6-1 and J usage is TRBJ2-5; the D gene could be TRBD1 or TRBD2 (6 bases each). The CDR3 covers 15 residues. In germline, CDR1 is MNHNS, CDR2 SASEGT. Trimming stripped 2 bases from V and 4 bases from J, with 14 bases between. The CDR3 bases are TGTGCCAGCAGTGAACGGGGGCTCTCCGTAGAGACCCAGTACTTC. It translates to CASSERGLSVETQYF.

The rearrangement links TRBV4-1 to TRBJ1-5, with D perhaps matching TRBD1 (6 bases). CDR1 is MGHRA, CDR2 YSYEKL, per germline. V lost 4 bases to trimming and J lost 4 bases, with 17 bases between them. The CDR3 runs 16 residues. Here the CDR3 reads CASSRQTGTNNQPQHF. The CDR3 nucleotides read TGCGCCAGCAGCCGACAAACCGGGACAAATAATCAGCCCCAGCATTTT.

J is TRBJ2-7 and V is TRBV29-1, with 8 bases matching TRBD1. Per germline, CDR1 SQVTM and CDR2 ANQGSEA. This CDR3 comprises 13 residues. V gave up 0 bases and J gave up 3 bases; unmatched junction bases: 1. CDR3 in DNA: TGCAGCGTTGAAGATACAGGGGGCTACGAGCAGTACTTC. Protein sequence: CSVEDTGGYEQYF.

A few counts support this clone. The V gene is TRBV28, the J gene TRBJ1-2; 9 nucleotides line up with TRBD1. CDR1 is MDHEN, CDR2 SYDVKM, per germline. Trimming took 4 bases from V and 13 from J; bases not matched to a gene: 7. The CDR3 is 12 residues long. The CDR3 nucleotides read TGTGCCAGCAGTTCCGGGACAGGGAATATCACCTTC. It encodes CASSSGTGNITF.

This chain joins TRBV2 and TRBJ2-1, with 9 bases matching TRBD2. This CDR3 comprises 13 residues. CDR1 and CDR2 from the germline V gene are SNHLY and FYNNEI. Trimming cost V 3 bases and J 15 bases; bases outside gene matches: 9. For the CDR3, the DNA is TGTGCCAGCAGTGATCAGGGCGGGGGGGCCCTGTTCTTC. Translation gives CASSDQGGGALFF.

This clone was seen only a few times. This chain joins TRBV18 and TRBJ1-4; 8 nucleotides match TRBD1. The junction had 10 bases not matched to a gene; V was cut back by 8 bases and J by 8 bases. CDR1 is KGHSH, CDR2 LQKENI, per germline. This CDR3 has 14 residues. The CDR3 DNA reads as TGTGCCAGCCACCCCGGGACAGGTGGCGAAAAACTGTTTTTT. Translating it yields CASHPGTGGEKLFF.

V usage is TRBV29-1 and J usage is TRBJ2-5; D unresolved. The CDR3 is 13 amino acids. Trimming cost V 6 bases and J 1 base, with 12 bases left between them. Per germline, CDR1 SQVTM and CDR2 ANQGSEA. The chain's CDR3 is CSVFTLLQETQYF. The CDR3 region has the DNA TGCAGCGTATTCACTCTTCTCCAAGAGACCCAGTACTTC.

This chain uses TRBV5-1 with TRBJ1-1, with 7 bases matching TRBD1. With V trimmed by 3 bases and J by 5 bases, 7 bases remained unmatched. This CDR3 has 14 amino acids. CDR1 and CDR2 from the germline V gene are SGHRS and YFSETQ. CDR3 DNA: TGCGCCAGCAGCTGGACCAGGGGGGAGACTGAAGCTTTCTTT. Protein sequence: CASSWTRGETEAFF.

This clone was picked up a small number of times. The genes are TRBV15 and TRBJ2-1; the match to TRBD1 covers 9 bases. Looked up from germline, CDR1 is LNHNV and CDR2 is YYDKDF (reference sequence). This CDR3 spans 15 amino acids. Losses at the gene ends were 0 bases for V and 9 bases for J; bases not matched to a gene: 6. The CDR3 sequence is CATSREGQGAGEQFF. The CDR3 DNA reads as TGTGCCACCAGCAGAGAGGGACAGGGAGCGGGTGAGCAGTTCTTC.

The chain employs TRBV18 and TRBJ2-7, with D uncertain. There are 13 residues in the CDR3. The V gene's germline CDR1 is KGHSH and CDR2 LQKENI. Between the trimmed V and J ends, which lost 0 bases and 4 bases, there was a span of 7 bases. DNA for the CDR3: TGTGCCAGCTCACCACCGTACCCTTACGAGCAGTACTTC. Amino acid sequence: CASSPPYPYEQYF.

In its sample, this clone was seen a few times. The J gene is TRBJ2-7, the V gene TRBV10-3; perhaps TRBD1 as D (9 bases). CDR3 length: 16 residues. Trimming took 6 bases from V and 5 from J, leaving 23 bases between them. Germline CDR1 ENHRY, CDR2 SYGVKD. The DNA for the CDR3 is TGTGCCATCAGGATAGCGGGACAGGGAATGGGCGACGAGCAGTACTTC. This sequence encodes CAIRIAGQGMGDEQYF.

The gene calls are TRBV5-1 and TRBJ1-1; D perhaps matches TRBD1 (5 bases). CDR3 length equals 13 residues. The germline V gene encodes CDR1 SGHRS and CDR2 YFSETQ. With 4 bases removed from V and 5 bases from J, the gap between germline ends came to 12 bases. CDR3 in amino acids: CASSPQGKTEAFF. In DNA form, the CDR3 reads TGCGCCAGCAGCCCCCAGGGTAAAACTGAAGCTTTCTTT.

The rearrangement uses TRBV5-6 and TRBJ1-2; D uncertain. The CDR3 is made up of 13 amino acids. V was clipped by 3 bases and J by 2 bases, with 8 bases between them. Germline assignment: CDR1 SGHDT and CDR2 YYEEEE. CDR3 in amino acids: CASSSTGNYGYTF. CDR3 nucleotides: TGTGCCAGCAGCTCGACGGGAAACTATGGCTACACCTTC.

This clone was seen more than once but under ten times. The chain carries TRBV15 and TRBJ1-2; D is unresolved. CDR3 size: 12 residues. The germline V gene encodes CDR1 LNHNV and CDR2 YYDKDF (reference sequence). V was cut by 1 base and J by 8 bases, with 8 bases left in between. As DNA, the CDR3 is TGTGCCACCAGCAGAGTAGGGCTGGGCTACACCTTC. This encodes CATSRVGLGYTF.

This clone has just a few counts. This chain connects TRBV2 to TRBJ1-2; D is unresolved. This CDR3 has 12 residues. The V end lost 2 bases, the J end lost 10 bases, and 11 bases lay between the germline ends. Germline values: CDR1 SNHLY, CDR2 FYNNEI. The CDR3, as DNA: TGTGCCAGCAGTGAATTCGGCGAATACTACACCTTC. Its translation: CASSEFGEYYTF.

This chain links TRBV15 with TRBJ1-5; D remains unclear. The germline gives CDR1 LNHNV, CDR2 YYDKDF (reference sequence). This CDR3 comprises 14 residues. Trimming left V 8 bases short and J 0 bases short, with 11 bases between. CDR3 sequence (DNA): TGTGCCACCTCGGAGACCTATAGCAATCAGCCCCAGCATTTT. This encodes CATSETYSNQPQHF.

The chain is built from TRBV2 and TRBJ2-3, with D hard to call. This CDR3 has 14 amino acids. Germline V gene data show CDR1 as SNHLY and CDR2 as FYNNEI. The germline V and J ends were trimmed by 2 bases and 0 bases, with 6 bases remaining between them. This chain's CDR3 is CASSEQESTDTQYF. The DNA for the CDR3 is TGTGCCAGCAGTGAACAGGAAAGCACAGATACGCAGTATTTT. Full variable domain (outside the CDR3, taken from reference TRBV2 and TRBJ2-3): EPEVTQTPSHQVTQMGQEVILRCVPISNHLYFYWYRQILGQKVEFLVSFYNNEISEKSEIFDDQFSVERPDGSNFTLKIRSTKLEDSAMYFCASSEQESTDTQYFGPGTRLTVL.

This chain connects TRBV18 to TRBJ1-1; 7 bases line up with TRBD1. Per germline, CDR1 KGHSH and CDR2 LQKENI. The V and J ends lost 3 bases and 6 bases, in that order; junction bases with no gene match: 4. This CDR3 spans 13 amino acids. This CDR3 reads CASSPRQGAEAFF. Written as DNA, the CDR3 is TGTGCCAGCTCACCTCGACAGGGCGCTGAAGCTTTCTTT. The full variable domain, completed using reference TRBV18 and TRBJ1-1, is NAGVMQNPRHLVRRRGQEARLRCSPMKGHSHVYWYRQLPEEGLKFMVYLQKENIIDESGMPKERFSAEFPKEGPSILRIQQVVRGDSAAYFCASSPRQGAEAFFGQGTRLTVV.

This clone was picked up a small number of times. The V gene is TRBV19, the J gene TRBJ1-2; no clear D gene. The CDR3 contains 12 residues. V lost 8 bases and J lost 0, with 7 bases in between. Germline V gene lookup returns CDR1 LNHDA and CDR2 SQIVND (reference sequence). The CDR3 region is CASGGSNYGYTF. CDR3 nucleotides: TGTGCCAGTGGAGGGTCTAACTATGGCTACACCTTC.

The chain couples TRBV28 to TRBJ1-4; the D gene is possibly TRBD1 (6 bases). This CDR3 has 16 residues. Germline V CDR1 and CDR2: MDHEN, SYDVKM. Trimming stripped 5 bases from V and 5 bases from J, with 18 bases between. CDR3 nucleotide sequence: TGTGCCAGCAGTCTATATCAGACAGGTCAGAATGAAAAACTGTTTTTT. It specifies CASSLYQTGQNEKLFF.

The chain is built from TRBV13 and TRBJ2-3; D is uncertain. Germline V gene lookup returns CDR1 PRHDT and CDR2 FYEKMQ (reference sequence). The V end was cut by 5 bases, the J end by 4 bases, with 16 bases between. This CDR3 is built from 15 residues. Here the CDR3 reads CASSPRFSSSDTQYF. CDR3 nucleotide sequence: TGTGCCAGCAGCCCCAGGTTCTCTTCATCAGATACGCAGTATTTT.

The sample holds a few counts of this clone. The rearrangement joins TRBV9 to TRBJ2-3; 7 bases are shared with TRBD1. This CDR3 contains 16 residues. Germline loops: CDR1 SGDLS, CDR2 YYNGEE. After removal of 0 bases from V and 4 bases from J, the junction contained 8 bases not matched to a gene. The CDR3 DNA follows: TGTGCCAGCAGCGTAGGAGGGGGCACTCGTCCAGATACGCAGTATTTT. It yields the protein CASSVGGGTRPDTQYF.

The chain is built from TRBV4-1 and TRBJ2-6; D is uncertain. The CDR3 is 17 amino acids. Between the trimmed V and J ends, which lost 0 bases and 0 bases, there was a span of 9 bases. The germline V gene has CDR1 MGHRA and CDR2 YSYEKL. Here the CDR3 reads CASSQDLQGSGANVLTF. CDR3 nucleotide sequence: TGCGCCAGCAGCCAAGATTTACAAGGCTCTGGGGCCAACGTCCTGACTTTC.